These 6 T cell receptor beta chains share one sample of origin, sequenced in a study of blood T cell repertoires in COVID-19. The data were produced by immunoSEQ multiplex PCR, yet TCRdb's version contains in-frame clones alone and is incomplete. The sample records about 210,000 clones, about four fifths being singletons. Sequenced sample: peripheral blood. These TCRs come from a woman between 45 and 60 years old with active or convalescent COVID-19.

This rearrangement joins TRBV15 to TRBJ2-3; D gene ambiguous. Germline loops: CDR1 LNHNV, CDR2 YYDKDF (reference sequence). There are 15 residues in the CDR3. Trimming left V 2 bases short and J 5 bases short, with 14 bases between. The CDR3 DNA follows: TGTGCCACCAGCAGACCCCAGTCCCCCCGAGATACGCAGTATTTT. Its translation is CATSRPQSPRDTQYF.

V usage is TRBV7-2 and J usage is TRBJ1-4; 8 bases are shared with TRBD1. V lost 5 bases, J lost 5 bases, and 7 bases stayed unmatched. Looked up from germline, CDR1 is SGHTA and CDR2 is FQGNSA. This CDR3 comprises 15 residues. The CDR3 loop is CASSRRTGWNEKLFF. Here the CDR3 DNA reads TGTGCCAGCAGCCGCCGGACAGGGTGGAATGAAAAACTGTTTTTT. The complete variable domain, with remaining parts taken from reference TRBV7-2 and TRBJ1-4, reads GAGVSQSPSNKVTEKGKDVELRCDPISGHTALYWYRQSLGQGLEFLIYFQGNSAPDKSGLPSDRFSAERTGGSVSTLTIQRTQQEDSAVYLCASSRRTGWNEKLFFGSGTQLSVL.

The rearrangement uses TRBV14 and TRBJ2-2, with D unresolved. Germline assignment: CDR1 SGHDN and CDR2 FVKESK. The CDR3 loop spans 14 amino acids. V lost 2 bases and J 4 bases, leaving 8 bases between the germline ends. The chain's CDR3 is CASSQNMATGELFF. The DNA of the CDR3 is TGTGCCAGCAGCCAAAACATGGCCACCGGGGAGCTGTTTTTT.

V and J are TRBV28 and TRBJ1-4; TRBD1 matches at 7 bases. Germline CDR1 is MDHEN and CDR2 is SYDVKM. J lost 6 bases, V lost 10 bases, and 5 bases had no gene match. The CDR3 has 12 residues. This CDR3 is CATETGYEKLFF. In DNA form, the CDR3 reads TGTGCCACCGAGACAGGGTATGAAAAACTGTTTTTT.

Of note for this clone: The same CDR3 is also encoded by other DNA sequences in this sample. This chain links TRBV5-1 with TRBJ2-3, with TRBD2 identical over 14 bases. The V gene end was trimmed by 0 bases and the J gene end by 3 bases; junction bases not matched to a gene: 6. The CDR3 totals 18 residues. Germline V gene sequence: CDR1 SGHRS, CDR2 YFSETQ. The CDR3 DNA follows: TGCGCCAGCAGCTTGGGACTAGCGGGAGGGCCAGGAACAGATACGCAGTATTTT. Translating it yields CASSLGLAGGPGTDTQYF.

The chain has TRBV27 and TRBJ1-4; D unresolved. Germline V gene data show CDR1 as MNHEY and CDR2 as SMNVEV (reference sequence). This CDR3 comprises 12 residues. V was trimmed by 2 bases and J by 8 bases, leaving 6 bases between them. CDR3 nucleotides: TGTGCCAGCAGTTTAATCGGGGAAAAACTGTTTTTT. Its translation: CASSLIGEKLFF.